The 20 T cell receptor beta chains below were found in one sample sequenced in a study of shared clonotypes between healthy human individuals. Sequenced by immunoSEQ multiplex PCR; TCRdb stores in-frame clones only, minus some. The table lists 2 million to 2.5 million clones, roughly 93% of them singletons, with 0.39% in the top ten. Sequencing used naive CD4+ T cells from PBMCs. Subset described: CD45RA+ positively selected. All receptors derive from a young man in good health. Some clones in this sample may be carry-over from other donors' samples.

V usage is TRBV6-8 and J usage is TRBJ2-1; TRBD2 matches 12 bases. The CDR3 is 16 residues long. CDR1 and CDR2 (germline): MNHGY, SAAAGT. With 2 bases clipped from V and 6 bases from J, the junction kept 5 bases outside the gene matches. The CDR3 loop reads CASSYRTSGIANEQFF. The CDR3 bases are TGTGCCAGCAGTTACAGGACTAGCGGGATCGCCAATGAGCAGTTCTTC.

The CDR3 here is CATSREAGLNTGELFF. Here the CDR3 DNA reads TGTGCCACCAGCAGAGAGGCTGGACTCAACACCGGGGAGCTGTTTTTT. V gene TRBV15 combines with J gene TRBJ2-2, with a possible D match to TRBD2 (5 bases). CDR3 length equals 16 residues. Germline CDR1 and CDR2: LNHNV and YYDKDF (reference sequence). With 0 bases removed from V and 2 bases from J, the gap between germline ends came to 10 bases.

This chain links TRBV6-6 with TRBJ2-7, with TRBD2 identical over 11 bases. The V segment lost 6 bases and the J segment 6 bases; nucleotides outside the gene matches: 7. Germline values: CDR1 MNHNY, CDR2 SVGAGI (reference sequence). CDR3 size: 14 residues. Here the CDR3 reads CASRPGLAGSEQYF. The CDR3, as DNA: TGTGCCAGCAGACCCGGACTAGCGGGCAGCGAGCAGTACTTC.

The chain carries TRBV9 and TRBJ2-2; D is perhaps TRBD2 (5 bases). The germline V gene encodes CDR1 SGDLS and CDR2 YYNGEE. This CDR3 is built from 16 residues. V was cut by 2 bases and J by 5 bases, with 16 bases left in between. CDR3 sequence: CASSVLIGGGTGELFF. CDR3 nucleotides: TGTGCCAGCAGCGTGTTAATAGGAGGCGGAACCGGGGAGCTGTTTTTT.

The chain combines TRBV28 with TRBJ1-2; D is unresolved. The CDR3 has 16 amino acids. Germline V gene lookup returns CDR1 MDHEN and CDR2 SYDVKM. Trimming stripped 6 bases from V and 3 bases from J, with 20 bases between. The CDR3 here is CASSPSTVLIYYGYTF. CDR3 bases: TGTGCCAGCAGCCCTTCGACGGTACTGATTTACTATGGCTACACCTTC.

The chain links TRBV6-1 to TRBJ1-2, with D maybe TRBD1 (5 bases). Germline assignment: CDR1 MNHNS and CDR2 SASEGT. The ends were cut back, 1 base at V and 2 bases at J, with 8 bases in the middle. There are 14 residues in the CDR3. The CDR3 coding sequence is TGTGCCAGCAGTGAAGTGGGACTCAACTATGGCTACACCTTC. Its translation: CASSEVGLNYGYTF.

The J gene is TRBJ1-2, the V gene TRBV19; TRBD1 agrees at 7 bases. CDR1 LNHDA and CDR2 SQIVND come from the germline V gene (reference sequence). V was pared by 6 bases and J by 1 base, with 11 bases of the junction left unmatched. The CDR3 contains 16 residues. The chain's CDR3 is CASSPRVGGLNYGYTF. The CDR3 DNA follows: TGTGCCAGTAGCCCACGAGTAGGGGGCCTTAACTATGGCTACACCTTC.

V and J are TRBV2 and TRBJ2-6; D gene uncertain. The V gene lost 4 bases and the J gene lost 3 bases, with 7 bases spanning the gap. This CDR3 comprises 14 residues. Germline V gives CDR1 SNHLY, CDR2 FYNNEI. The CDR3 sequence: CASSAGFGANVLTF. The CDR3 nucleotides are TGTGCCAGCAGTGCCGGGTTTGGGGCCAACGTCCTGACTTTC.

The CDR3 sequence is CASSFGLADTAYEQYF. CDR3 DNA: TGCGCCAGCAGCTTCGGACTAGCGGATACAGCCTACGAGCAGTACTTC. The V and J genes are TRBV5-1 and TRBJ2-7; TRBD2 agrees at 10 bases. V was pared by 2 bases and J by 2 bases, with 7 bases of the junction left unmatched. This CDR3 is 16 amino acids long. The V gene's germline CDR1 is SGHRS and CDR2 YFSETQ.

The chain has TRBV29-1 and TRBJ2-1; 9 bases fit TRBD2. The CDR3 sequence is 16 residues long. Germline V gene sequence: CDR1 SQVTM, CDR2 ANQGSEA. V lost 7 bases and J lost 2; bases outside the gene matches: 12. The CDR3 is CSAHTLAGEPYNEQFF. The CDR3 region has the DNA TGCAGCGCTCATACTTTAGCGGGAGAACCCTACAATGAGCAGTTCTTC.

The gene calls are TRBV9 and TRBJ1-4, with D unresolved. Germline V gene data show CDR1 as SGDLS and CDR2 as YYNGEE. The CDR3 sequence is 14 residues long. Trimming shortened V by 1 base and J by 0 bases, and 4 bases separated the two germline ends. CDR3 bases: TGTGCCAGCAGCGTATTATCAACTAATGAAAAACTGTTTTTT. This translates into CASSVLSTNEKLFF.

In regard to this clone: Different DNA sequences within this sample yield the same CDR3. This sequence joins TRBV11-3 and TRBJ1-1; D is uncertain. The germline V gene encodes CDR1 SGHNT and CDR2 YENEEA. V was trimmed by 1 base and J by 0 bases, leaving 3 bases between them. CDR3 length: 13 amino acids. The CDR3 nucleotides are TGTGCCAGCAGCTTAGGCCTGAACACTGAAGCTTTCTTT. This codes for CASSLGLNTEAFF.

Regarding this clone: Distinct nucleotide sequences in the sample also encode this CDR3. This chain joins TRBV18 and TRBJ2-7; 8 bases line up with TRBD2. Germline CDR1 is KGHSH and CDR2 is LQKENI. This CDR3 region has 14 residues. After removal of 3 bases from V and 3 bases from J, the junction contained 4 bases not matched to a gene. CDR3 residues: CASSPTGGGYEQYF. CDR3 nucleotides: TGTGCCAGCTCACCGACCGGGGGGGGCTACGAGCAGTACTTC.

This chain connects TRBV18 to TRBJ2-3, with a possible D match to TRBD1 (6 bases). V was pared by 3 bases and J by 0 bases, with 10 bases between. This CDR3 comprises 15 residues. Germline CDR1 is KGHSH and CDR2 is LQKENI. CDR3 loop: CASSPAGVSTDTQYF. The CDR3 bases are TGTGCCAGCTCACCGGCAGGGGTCAGCACAGATACGCAGTATTTT.

V usage is TRBV7-3 and J usage is TRBJ2-2, with 12 nucleotides matching TRBD2. This CDR3 spans 15 amino acids. The junction had 5 bases not matched to a gene; V was cut back by 9 bases and J by 3 bases. CDR1 is SGHTA, CDR2 FQGTGA, per germline. CDR3 DNA sequence: TGTGCCAGTCTAGCGGGAGGGCGTTACACCGGGGAGCTGTTTTTT. It specifies CASLAGGRYTGELFF.

In the case of this clone: Additional DNA sequences in this sample encode the identical CDR3. The V and J genes are TRBV7-9 and TRBJ2-7; no reliable D call. The CDR3 consists of 11 residues. Germline loops: CDR1 SEHNR, CDR2 FQNEAQ (reference sequence). V was pared by 5 bases and J by 7 bases, with 9 bases between. Here the CDR3 reads CASSPNREQYF. CDR3 nucleotide sequence: TGTGCCAGCAGCCCGAATCGGGAGCAGTACTTC.

V and J are TRBV6-5 and TRBJ2-7; 8 bases are shared with TRBD2. CDR3 size: 14 residues. V lost 5 bases and J lost 1; bases outside the gene matches: 4. The germline CDR1 and CDR2 sequences are MNHEY and SVGAGI. The CDR3 is CASSMSGSSYEQYF. The CDR3 coding sequence is TGTGCCAGCAGTATGAGCGGGAGTTCCTACGAGCAGTACTTC.

V usage is TRBV7-2 and J usage is TRBJ2-7, with a tentative D call TRBD1 (5 bases). The CDR3 extends over 12 amino acids. Germline loops: CDR1 SGHTA, CDR2 FQGNSA. V lost 2 bases and J lost 6, with 8 bases in between. The CDR3 region is CASSLKQAEQYF. CDR3 DNA sequence: TGTGCCAGCAGCTTAAAACAGGCCGAGCAGTACTTC.

This clone was picked up one time. The chain uses TRBV6-1 and TRBJ2-2; D is ambiguous. Germline V gene data show CDR1 as MNHNS and CDR2 as SASEGT. Trimming removed 4 bases at V and 0 bases at J, with 12 bases between. This CDR3 region has 16 residues. This chain's CDR3 is CASSGATQPNTGELFF. CDR3 bases: TGTGCCAGCAGTGGGGCGACCCAGCCGAACACCGGGGAGCTGTTTTTT.

The rearrangement uses TRBV5-1 and TRBJ2-7; D not resolved. This CDR3 comprises 14 residues. The V end lost 4 bases, the J end lost 3 bases, and 14 bases lay between the germline ends. The germline V gene has CDR1 SGHRS and CDR2 YFSETQ. CDR3 DNA sequence: TGCGCCAGCAGCCGAGCCGACGGTCGCTACGAGCAGTACTTC. It translates to CASSRADGRYEQYF.